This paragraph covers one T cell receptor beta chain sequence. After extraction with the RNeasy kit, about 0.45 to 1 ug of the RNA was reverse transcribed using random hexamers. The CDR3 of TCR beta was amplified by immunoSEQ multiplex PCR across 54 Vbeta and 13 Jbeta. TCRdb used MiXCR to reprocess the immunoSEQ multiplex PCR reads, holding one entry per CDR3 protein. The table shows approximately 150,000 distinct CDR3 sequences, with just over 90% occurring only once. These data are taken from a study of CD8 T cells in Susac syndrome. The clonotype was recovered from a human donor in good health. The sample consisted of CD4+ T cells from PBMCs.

Written as DNA, the CDR3 is TGTGCCAGTAGTATCCGCCCGTCGGGTGGGTACTATGGCTACACCTTC. Translation gives CASSIRPSGGYYGYTF. The chain links TRBV19 to TRBJ1-2; D uncertain. CDR1 is LNHDA and CDR2 is SQIVND in the germline V gene (reference sequence). Trimming shortened V by 3 bases and J by 3 bases, and 17 bases separated the two germline ends. CDR3 size: 16 residues.